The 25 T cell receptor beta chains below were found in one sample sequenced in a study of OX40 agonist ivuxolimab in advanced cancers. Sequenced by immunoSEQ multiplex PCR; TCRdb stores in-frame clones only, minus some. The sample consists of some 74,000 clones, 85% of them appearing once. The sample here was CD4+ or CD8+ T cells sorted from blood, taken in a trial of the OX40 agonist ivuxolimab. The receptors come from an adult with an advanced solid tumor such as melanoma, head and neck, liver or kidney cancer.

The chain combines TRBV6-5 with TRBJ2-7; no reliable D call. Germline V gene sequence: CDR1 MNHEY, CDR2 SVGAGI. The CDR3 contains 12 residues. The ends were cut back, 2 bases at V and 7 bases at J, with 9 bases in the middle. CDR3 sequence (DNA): TGTGCCAGCAGTTACGATCTTAGGGAGCAGTACTTC. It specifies CASSYDLREQYF.

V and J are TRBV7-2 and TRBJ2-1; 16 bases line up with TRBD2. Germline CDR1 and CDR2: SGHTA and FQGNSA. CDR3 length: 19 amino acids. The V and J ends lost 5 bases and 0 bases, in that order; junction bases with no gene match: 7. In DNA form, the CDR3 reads TGTGCCAGCAGCGCACCGGGACTAGCGGGAGGGCCCTCCTACAATGAGCAGTTCTTC. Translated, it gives CASSAPGLAGGPSYNEQFF.

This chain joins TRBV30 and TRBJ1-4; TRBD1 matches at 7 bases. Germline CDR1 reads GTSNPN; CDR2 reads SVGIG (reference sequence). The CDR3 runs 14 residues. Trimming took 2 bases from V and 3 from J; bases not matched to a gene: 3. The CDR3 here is CAWSPGGANEKLFF. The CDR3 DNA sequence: TGTGCCTGGAGTCCAGGGGGAGCTAATGAAAAACTGTTTTTT.

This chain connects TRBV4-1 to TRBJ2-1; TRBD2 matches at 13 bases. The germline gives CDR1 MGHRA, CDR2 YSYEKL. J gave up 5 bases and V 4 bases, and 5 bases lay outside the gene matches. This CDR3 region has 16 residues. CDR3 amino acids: CASSRWTSGSNNEQFF. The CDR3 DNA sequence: TGCGCCAGCAGCCGCTGGACTAGCGGGAGCAACAATGAGCAGTTCTTC.

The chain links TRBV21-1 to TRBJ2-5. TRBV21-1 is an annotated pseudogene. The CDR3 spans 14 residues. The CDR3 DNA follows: TGTGCCAGCAGTCCGGGGTCCTGGGGGATGACCCAGTACTTC. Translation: CASSPGSWGMTQYF.

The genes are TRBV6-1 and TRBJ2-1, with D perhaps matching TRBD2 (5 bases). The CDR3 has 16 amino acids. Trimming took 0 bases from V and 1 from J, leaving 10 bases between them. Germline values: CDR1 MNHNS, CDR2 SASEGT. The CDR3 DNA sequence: TGTGCCAGCAGTGAAGCGTCTTGGGAGTCCTACAATGAGCAGTTCTTC. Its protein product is CASSEASWESYNEQFF.

Here the CDR3 reads CASSSEYSNQPQHF. The DNA of the CDR3 is TGTGCCAGCAGCTCAGAATATAGCAATCAGCCCCAGCATTTT. The rearrangement links TRBV6-5 to TRBJ1-5; D remains unclear. The length of the CDR3 is 14 residues. Looked up from germline, CDR1 is MNHEY and CDR2 is SVGAGI. The V end lost 6 bases, the J end lost 0 bases, and 9 bases lay between the germline ends.

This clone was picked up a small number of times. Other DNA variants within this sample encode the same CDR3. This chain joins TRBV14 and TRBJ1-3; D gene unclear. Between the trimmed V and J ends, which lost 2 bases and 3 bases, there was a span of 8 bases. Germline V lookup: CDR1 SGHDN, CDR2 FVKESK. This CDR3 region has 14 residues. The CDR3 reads CASSQSRSGNTIYF. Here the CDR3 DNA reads TGTGCCAGCAGCCAATCTCGCAGTGGAAACACCATATATTTT.

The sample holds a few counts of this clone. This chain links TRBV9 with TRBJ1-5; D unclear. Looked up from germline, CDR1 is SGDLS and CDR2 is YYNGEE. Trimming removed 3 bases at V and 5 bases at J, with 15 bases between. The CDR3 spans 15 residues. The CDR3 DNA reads TGTGCCAGCAGCGCCGGGCCAGAACTGTATCAGCCCCAGCATTTT. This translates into CASSAGPELYQPQHF.

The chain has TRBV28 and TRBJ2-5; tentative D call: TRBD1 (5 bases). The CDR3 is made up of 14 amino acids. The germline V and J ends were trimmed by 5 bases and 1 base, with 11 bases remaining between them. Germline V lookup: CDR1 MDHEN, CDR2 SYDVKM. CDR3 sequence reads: CASSPQGFQETQYF. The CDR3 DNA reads TGTGCCAGCAGTCCTCAGGGTTTCCAAGAGACCCAGTACTTC.

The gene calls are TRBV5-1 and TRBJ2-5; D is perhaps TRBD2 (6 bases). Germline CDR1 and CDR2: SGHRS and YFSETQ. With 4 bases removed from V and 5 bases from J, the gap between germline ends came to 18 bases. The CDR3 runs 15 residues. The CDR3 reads CASSPGRGLRETQYF. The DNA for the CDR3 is TGCGCCAGCAGCCCCGGGCGGGGCCTCCGGGAGACCCAGTACTTC.

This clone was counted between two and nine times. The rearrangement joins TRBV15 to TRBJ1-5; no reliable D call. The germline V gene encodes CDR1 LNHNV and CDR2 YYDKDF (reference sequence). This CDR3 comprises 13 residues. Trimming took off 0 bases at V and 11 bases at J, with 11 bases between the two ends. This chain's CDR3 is CATSRDPGETQHF. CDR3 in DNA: TGTGCCACCAGCAGAGACCCCGGGGAAACCCAGCATTTT.

DNA for the CDR3: TGTGCCACCTGGCCGGGCCTAGCGGTTAACAATGAGCAGTTCTTC. It yields the protein CATWPGLAVNNEQFF. This chain connects TRBV10-3 to TRBJ2-1; 7 bases align to TRBD2. After removal of 10 bases from V and 5 bases from J, the junction contained 14 bases not matched to a gene. Germline V gives CDR1 ENHRY, CDR2 SYGVKD. The CDR3 runs 15 residues.

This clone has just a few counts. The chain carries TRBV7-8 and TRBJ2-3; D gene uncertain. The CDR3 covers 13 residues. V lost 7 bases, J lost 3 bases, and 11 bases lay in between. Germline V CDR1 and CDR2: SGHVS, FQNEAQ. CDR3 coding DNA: TGTGCCAGCAACAAGGCCCAAACAGATACGCAGTATTTT. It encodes CASNKAQTDTQYF.

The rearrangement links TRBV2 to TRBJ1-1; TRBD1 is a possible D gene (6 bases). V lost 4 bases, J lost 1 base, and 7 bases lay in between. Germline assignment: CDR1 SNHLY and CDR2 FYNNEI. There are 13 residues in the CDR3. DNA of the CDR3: TGTGCCAGCAGTGGACAGGCGAACACTGAAGCTTTCTTT. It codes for CASSGQANTEAFF.

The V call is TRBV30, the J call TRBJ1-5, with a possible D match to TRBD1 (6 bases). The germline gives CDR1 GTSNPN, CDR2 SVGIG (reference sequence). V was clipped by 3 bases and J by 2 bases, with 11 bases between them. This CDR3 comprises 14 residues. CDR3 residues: CAWRKSGGNQPQHF. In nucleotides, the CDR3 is TGTGCCTGGAGAAAATCAGGGGGCAATCAGCCCCAGCATTTT.

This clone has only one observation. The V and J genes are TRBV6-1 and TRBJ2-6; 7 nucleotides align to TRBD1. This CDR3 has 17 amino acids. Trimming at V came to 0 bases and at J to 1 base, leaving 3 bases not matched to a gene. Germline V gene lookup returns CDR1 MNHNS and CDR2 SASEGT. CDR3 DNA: TGTGCCAGCAGTGAAGCCAGGGGGTCGTCTGGGGCCAACGTCCTGACTTTC. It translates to CASSEARGSSGANVLTF.

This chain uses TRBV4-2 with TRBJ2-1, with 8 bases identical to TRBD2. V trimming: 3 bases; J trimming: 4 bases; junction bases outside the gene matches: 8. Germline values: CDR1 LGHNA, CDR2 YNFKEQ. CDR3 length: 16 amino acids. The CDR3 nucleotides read TGTGCCAGCAGCCACCCCCGAGCGGGAGTTTACAATGAGCAGTTCTTC. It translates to CASSHPRAGVYNEQFF.

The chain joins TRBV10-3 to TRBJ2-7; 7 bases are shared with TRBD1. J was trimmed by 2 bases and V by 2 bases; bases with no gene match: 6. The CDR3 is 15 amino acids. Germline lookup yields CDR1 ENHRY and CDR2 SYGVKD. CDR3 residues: CAISEGTANTYEQYF. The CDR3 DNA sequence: TGTGCCATCAGTGAGGGGACAGCAAATACCTACGAGCAGTACTTC.

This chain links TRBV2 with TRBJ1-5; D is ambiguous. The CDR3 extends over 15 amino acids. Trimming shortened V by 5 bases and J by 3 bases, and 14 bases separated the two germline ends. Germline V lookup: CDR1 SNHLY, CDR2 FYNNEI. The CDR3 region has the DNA TGTGCCAGCAGTTTGGACCTAGGCGACAATCAGCCCCAGCATTTT. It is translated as CASSLDLGDNQPQHF.

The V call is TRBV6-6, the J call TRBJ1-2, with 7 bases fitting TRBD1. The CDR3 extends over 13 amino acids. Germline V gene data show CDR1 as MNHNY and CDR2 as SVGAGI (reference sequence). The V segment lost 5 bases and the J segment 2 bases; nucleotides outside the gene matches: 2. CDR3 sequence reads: CASSPGGNYGYTF. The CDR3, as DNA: TGTGCCAGCAGTCCAGGGGGAAACTATGGCTACACCTTC.

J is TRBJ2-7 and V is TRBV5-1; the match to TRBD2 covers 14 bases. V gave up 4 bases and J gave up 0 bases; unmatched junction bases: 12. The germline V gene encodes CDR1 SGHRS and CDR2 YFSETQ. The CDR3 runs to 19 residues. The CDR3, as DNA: TGCGCCAGCAGCCCCGAGGGACTAGCGGGGGCCGTTAGCTCCTACGAGCAGTACTTC. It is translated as CASSPEGLAGAVSSYEQYF.

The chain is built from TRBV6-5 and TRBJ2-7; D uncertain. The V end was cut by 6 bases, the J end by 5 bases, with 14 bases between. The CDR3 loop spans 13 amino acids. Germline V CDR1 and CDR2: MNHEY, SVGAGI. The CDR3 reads CASSPLRSHEQYF. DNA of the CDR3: TGTGCCAGCAGCCCCCTCCGGTCCCACGAGCAGTACTTC.

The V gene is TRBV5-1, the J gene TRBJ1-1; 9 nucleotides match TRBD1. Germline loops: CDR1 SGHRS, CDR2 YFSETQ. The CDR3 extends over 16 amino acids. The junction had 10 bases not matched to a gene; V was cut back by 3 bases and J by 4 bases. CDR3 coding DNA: TGCGCCAGCAGCTCGGGACAGGGATTTAGGGGCACTGAAGCTTTCTTT. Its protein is CASSSGQGFRGTEAFF.

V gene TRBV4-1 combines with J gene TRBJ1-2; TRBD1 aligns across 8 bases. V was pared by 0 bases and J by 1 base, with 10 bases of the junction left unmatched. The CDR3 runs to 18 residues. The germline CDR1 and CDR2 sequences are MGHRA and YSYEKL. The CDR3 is CASSQEPPGTGLNYGYTF. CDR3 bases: TGCGCCAGCAGCCAAGAGCCCCCAGGGACAGGCCTTAACTATGGCTACACCTTC.